Here is one TCR beta chain with its context. Its antigen target is currently unknown. Per-nucleotide qualities are absent, and no much larger clonotype sits a single base away. The sample originates from a study of early T cells in non-severe SARS-CoV-2 infection (dated by TCRdb to about 2021). In the study overall: Because TCR sequencing was done on bulk RNA from unsorted whole blood, the alpha and beta chains could not be paired. Beyond this particular receptor, the publication reports: VDJdb matching was skewed toward anti-spike CD8 responses, so virus-specific expansions were likely underestimated and private and CD4 specificities were missed.

The CDR3 runs 14 residues from the cysteine to the phenylalanine. This entry keeps only the CDR3 DNA: 42 bases, framed from base 1. The V and J ends are trimmed by 4 bases and 4 bases, leaving 11 bases between them. For CDR1 and CDR2, the germline V gene (reference sequence) lists SGHNT and YYREEE. Library generation was performed with 5' RACE. Sequencing was carried out with a NextSeq 500. In the TCR library protocol, unique molecular identifiers were attached to individual cDNA molecules to correct for PCR bias and sequencing error. TCR alpha and beta chains were both sequenced, and the abundances of alpha and beta sequences in each sample were closely correlated with each other. The study's processing was this. Decombinator V4 was used to annotate the V gene, J gene and CDR3 of the TCR sequences. TCRs were defined as expanded if a significant change between any two time points was detected under a Poisson model with p below 0.0001. Abundances of TCRs were expressed as counts per million after normalisation to the total number of TCRs sequenced in each sample. TRAV1-2 paired with TRAJ12, TRAJ20 or TRAJ33 defined MAIT TCRs, while TRAV10 paired with TRAJ18 defined iNKT TCRs. VDJdb, accessed 1 November 2021, was searched for CMV, EBV and SARS-CoV-2 annotated TCRs, with TCRs annotated for multiple antigens excluded. TCRdb passed the public sequencing reads through fastp at Q25 and MiXCR, retaining productive beta sequences. Rows merge per CDR3 protein into single entries with the most common DNA and genes. It is TCRdb's table, rather than the study itself, that gives the V and J calls and clone size. The sample data list about 59,000 distinct CDR3 sequences, and approximately 13% of these were observed just once. The top ten constitute about 9.3% of the sample.

Set within a cohort of healthcare workers in London, UK, this nested case-control study involved weekly PCR testing of nasopharyngeal swabs along with blood sampling. Healthcare workers were enrolled in the week of the UK lockdown, from 23 to 31 March 2020, and were followed every week for up to 16 weeks. Recombination connected TRBV5-4 to TRBJ2-2, with the D segment identity uncertain. The sequencing here drew on whole blood, taken at baseline. This TCR came from an adult who was a healthcare worker with PCR-confirmed SARS-CoV-2 infection or an uninfected control (not recorded which). CDR3 reads: CASSREVSTGELFF. Read as DNA, the sequence is TGTGCCAGCAGCCGCGAAGTGAGCACCGGGGAGCTGTTTTTT.